Following are 20 T cell receptor beta chains from one sample sequenced in a study of Ad26.COV2.S vaccination and SARS-CoV-2 variants. Treatment here: roughly 20 received Ad26.COV2.S at low or high dose, single or two shots; 5 received placebo; per-sample allocation not given. Sample collection was performed on day 63 after the first vaccine or placebo injection. Using immunoSEQ multiplex PCR, the repertoire was profiled, and TCRdb retains in-frame clones only, with some absent. The data contain roughly 380,000 clones, over 75% of them singletons. The specimen was peripheral blood, collected in a trial of Ad26.COV2.S vaccine versus placebo. Source of these receptors: a person aged 18-60 years who received the Ad26.COV2.S COVID-19 vaccine or a placebo.

The genes are TRBV7-2 and TRBJ1-5; a weak D match, TRBD1 (6 bases). The ends were cut back, 5 bases at V and 5 bases at J, with 13 bases in the middle. The CDR3 length is 14 residues. CDR1 is SGHTA and CDR2 is FQGNSA in the germline V gene. CDR3 loop: CASSAEGGYQPQHF. The DNA for the CDR3 is TGTGCCAGCAGCGCAGAGGGGGGCTATCAGCCCCAGCATTTT. Looking up the rest from reference TRBV7-2 and TRBJ1-5 gives the full variable domain: GAGVSQSPSNKVTEKGKDVELRCDPISGHTALYWYRQSLGQGLEFLIYFQGNSAPDKSGLPSDRFSAERTGGSVSTLTIQRTQQEDSAVYLCASSAEGGYQPQHFGDGTRLSIL.

Concerning this clone itself: The sample carries other DNA sequences with the same CDR3. The chain has TRBV6-5 and TRBJ2-2; 7 positions match TRBD1. Per the germline V gene, CDR1 is MNHEY and CDR2 is SVGAGI. The CDR3 consists of 14 residues. J gave up 4 bases and V 6 bases, and 5 bases lay outside the gene matches. The CDR3 reads CASRTTGTTGELFF. The CDR3 DNA sequence: TGTGCCAGCAGGACGACAGGGACCACCGGGGAGCTGTTTTTT.

The chain combines TRBV6-1 with TRBJ2-5; D may correspond to TRBD1 or TRBD2 (5 bases each). Between the trimmed V and J ends, which lost 3 bases and 3 bases, there was a span of 14 bases. This CDR3 is built from 15 residues. Per germline, CDR1 MNHNS and CDR2 SASEGT. The CDR3 region has the DNA TGTGCCAGCAGTGAGATATCGGGGCCAAAAGAGACCCAGTACTTC. This gives the protein CASSEISGPKETQYF.

V usage is TRBV5-1 and J usage is TRBJ1-1, with D unclear. Trimming stripped 1 base from V and 6 bases from J, with 10 bases between. There are 13 residues in the CDR3. CDR1 is SGHRS and CDR2 is YFSETQ in the germline V gene. The CDR3 protein is CASSLPQSAEAFF. The DNA of the CDR3 is TGCGCCAGCAGCTTGCCTCAAAGCGCTGAAGCTTTCTTT.

The chain employs TRBV7-9 and TRBJ1-1, with TRBD1 matching 7 bases. The CDR3 loop spans 13 amino acids. V trimming: 3 bases; J trimming: 6 bases; junction bases outside the gene matches: 4. The germline CDR1 and CDR2 sequences are SEHNR and FQNEAQ (reference sequence). CDR3 DNA sequence: TGTGCCAGCAGCTTGACAGGGTGGGCTGAAGCTTTCTTT. Its protein product is CASSLTGWAEAFF. The whole variable domain, filled in from reference TRBV7-9 and TRBJ1-1, reads DTGVSQNPRHKITKRGQNVTFRCDPISEHNRLYWYRQTLGQGPEFLTYFQNEAQLEKSRLLSDRFSAERPKGSFSTLEIQRTEQGDSAMYLCASSLTGWAEAFFGQGTRLTVV.

The chain has TRBV9 and TRBJ2-3; tentatively, D is TRBD1 (6 bases). From germline, CDR1 is SGDLS and CDR2 YYNGEE. The ends were cut back, 1 base at V and 2 bases at J, with 14 bases in the middle. The CDR3 covers 16 residues. CDR3 bases: TGTGCCAGCAGCGTAACCGGACAGCACGCCACAGATACGCAGTATTTT. It yields the protein CASSVTGQHATDTQYF.

V is TRBV24-1 and J is TRBJ2-3; 7 positions match TRBD2. V lost 2 bases, J lost 6 bases, and 22 bases stayed unmatched. Germline CDR1 and CDR2: KGHDR and SFDVKD. The CDR3 covers 20 residues. CDR3 coding DNA: TGTGCCACCAGTGATTCCCCTTTGGGGGGGGGTGGCTTTTCAACGGATACGCAGTATTTT. It translates to CATSDSPLGGGGFSTDTQYF.

Points on this clone: Other DNA sequences in this sample translate to the same CDR3. The chain has TRBV6-2 or TRBV6-3 and TRBJ1-5; D remains unclear. The V end lost 2 bases, the J end lost 1 base, and 6 bases lay between the germline ends. The germline V gene encodes CDR1 MNHEY and CDR2 SVGEGT. The CDR3 consists of 14 residues. CDR3 protein: CASSYRGSNQPQHF. The CDR3 DNA reads TGTGCCAGCAGTTACAGAGGGAGCAATCAGCCCCAGCATTTT.

J is TRBJ2-1 and V is TRBV6-5; D ambiguous. The germline gives CDR1 MNHEY, CDR2 SVGAGI. V was clipped by 6 bases and J by 4 bases, with 10 bases between them. The CDR3 is 13 amino acids. The CDR3 DNA follows: TGTGCCAGCAGCCGATTTAAATACAATGAGCAGTTCTTC. Translating it yields CASSRFKYNEQFF.

As to this clone: Other DNA variants within this sample encode the same CDR3. The chain uses TRBV18 and TRBJ2-5; D is unclear. Trimming shortened V by 3 bases and J by 1 base, and 9 bases separated the two germline ends. Germline assignment: CDR1 KGHSH and CDR2 LQKENI. This CDR3 has 14 residues. The CDR3 here is CASSPPSLQETQYF. CDR3 DNA: TGTGCCAGCTCACCCCCGAGCCTCCAAGAGACCCAGTACTTC.

This chain connects TRBV20-1 to TRBJ2-1; D call uncertain. The germline V gene encodes CDR1 DFQATT and CDR2 SNEGSKA (reference sequence). V shed 6 bases and J shed 6 bases, with 6 bases lying between them. The CDR3 consists of 10 residues. The CDR3 DNA reads TGCAGTGCCGCTAGCAATGAGCAGTTCTTC. Translation: CSAASNEQFF.

The CDR3 sequence: CASSWGTGRGNTEAFF. In DNA, the CDR3 is TGTGCCAGCAGCTGGGGAACAGGGAGGGGGAACACTGAAGCTTTCTTT. The rearrangement joins TRBV7-9 to TRBJ1-1; the D gene is possibly TRBD1 (6 bases). The CDR3 has 16 residues. Germline assignment: CDR1 SEHNR and CDR2 FQNEAQ (reference sequence). Trimming left V 4 bases short and J 1 base short, with 16 bases between.

J is TRBJ1-1 and V is TRBV23-1; D possibly corresponds to TRBD1 (6 bases). TRBV23-1 falls under the ORF class, with uncertain function. The V gene lost 1 base and the J gene lost 1 base, with 7 bases spanning the gap. The CDR3 extends over 14 amino acids. In DNA form, the CDR3 reads TGCGCCAGCAGTCAATACAGGGCGAACACTGAAGCTTTCTTT. Amino acid sequence: CASSQYRANTEAFF.

This chain uses TRBV4-1 with TRBJ1-1; D is undetermined. The germline V gene has CDR1 MGHRA and CDR2 YSYEKL. The CDR3 is made up of 12 amino acids. V was cut by 2 bases and J by 0 bases, with 1 base left in between. The CDR3 reads CASSQLNTEAFF. The CDR3 DNA reads TGCGCCAGCAGCCAATTGAACACTGAAGCTTTCTTT.

The rearrangement uses TRBV19 and TRBJ2-7, with 9 nucleotides matching TRBD1. Losses at the gene ends were 5 bases for V and 6 bases for J; bases not matched to a gene: 17. CDR3 size: 17 residues. Germline-derived CDR1 and CDR2 are LNHDA and SQIVND (reference sequence). CDR3 amino acids: CASSLLAPGQGLGEQYF. Here the CDR3 DNA reads TGTGCCAGTAGTCTTCTAGCCCCGGGACAGGGATTGGGCGAGCAGTACTTC.

The V call is TRBV4-1, the J call TRBJ1-5; D is ambiguous. This CDR3 contains 16 residues. V dropped 0 bases and J dropped 8 bases, with 17 bases sitting between them. From germline, CDR1 is MGHRA and CDR2 YSYEKL. The CDR3 nucleotides are TGCGCCAGCAGCCAAGATTTATGGAGACTCGGGAAGCCCCAGCATTTT. Translating gives CASSQDLWRLGKPQHF.

This clone turned up a few times. This CDR3 is CASSPLRGTYEQYF. CDR3 coding DNA: TGTGCCAGCTCACCACTCCGAGGAACCTACGAGCAGTACTTC. This chain joins TRBV18 and TRBJ2-7; D is undetermined. Trimming took off 1 base at V and 2 bases at J, with 9 bases between the two ends. This CDR3 comprises 14 residues. CDR1 is KGHSH, CDR2 LQKENI, per germline.

With regard to this clone: Germline and junction disagree at one end, which may indicate a read error. The rearrangement links TRBV5-5 to TRBJ1-5; D is uncertain. Germline loops: CDR1 SGHKS, CDR2 YYEKEE (reference sequence). The CDR3 is 13 residues long. The CDR3 DNA reads TGTGCCAGCAGCTTGGTTGCGGTCGGCCAGAAATATTTT. Translation: CASSLVAVGQKYF.

This chain links TRBV5-1 with TRBJ2-7; D is unresolved. The CDR3 length is 13 residues. The germline V and J ends were trimmed by 1 base and 4 bases, with 9 bases remaining between them. Germline assignment: CDR1 SGHRS and CDR2 YFSETQ. CDR3 in DNA: TGCGCCAGCAGCTTGACGGACCTGTACGAGCAGTACTTC. Protein sequence: CASSLTDLYEQYF.

The chain joins TRBV11-2 to TRBJ1-1; D may be TRBD1 (5 bases). This CDR3 has 16 residues. Germline V CDR1 and CDR2: SGHAT, FQNNGV. Trimming removed 4 bases at V and 1 base at J, with 16 bases between. CDR3 bases: TGTGCCAGCAGCTCAGCTCGTGAGGGGAGGAACACTGAAGCTTTCTTT. It codes for CASSSAREGRNTEAFF.